The 10 T cell receptor beta chains below all came from one sample that was sequenced in a study of blood T cell repertoires in COVID-19. Libraries were prepared by immunoSEQ multiplex PCR; TCRdb keeps only in-frame clonotypes and omits some of them. Of more than 85,000 clones detected, 82% appear once; the ten largest clones hold approximately 15%. Input material: peripheral blood. All receptors come from an older woman with acute or convalescent COVID-19.

Here the CDR3 DNA reads TGTGCCAGCAGCTTGGACAGGGGCCATGAGCAGTTCTTC. Its protein is CASSLDRGHEQFF. The chain is built from TRBV7-3 and TRBJ2-1, with TRBD1 identical over 9 bases. J gave up 8 bases and V 3 bases, and 2 bases lay outside the gene matches. This CDR3 contains 13 residues. CDR1 SGHTA and CDR2 FQGTGA come from the germline V gene.

J is TRBJ2-7 and V is TRBV6-2 or TRBV6-3, with no clear D. Germline V gene data show CDR1 as MNHEY and CDR2 as SVGEGT. V gave up 0 bases and J gave up 3 bases, with 21 bases separating them. The CDR3 totals 18 residues. This chain's CDR3 is CASSYSSSFLALHYEQYF. The CDR3 coding sequence is TGTGCCAGCAGTTACTCAAGCTCGTTTTTAGCCCTCCACTACGAGCAGTACTTC.

This clone was seen a handful of times. The chain joins TRBV28 to TRBJ1-6; D not resolved. Germline-derived CDR1 and CDR2 are MDHEN and SYDVKM. This CDR3 spans 14 amino acids. V lost 6 bases to trimming and J lost 7 bases, with 13 bases between them. The DNA for the CDR3 is TGTGCCAGCAGCGACATGGGAGTAAATTCACCCCTCCACTTT. Residues: CASSDMGVNSPLHF. The full variable domain, with the rest looked up from reference TRBV28 and TRBJ1-6, is DVKVTQSSRYLVKRTGEKVFLECVQDMDHENMFWYRQDPGLGLRLIYFSYDVKMKEKGDIPEGYSVSREKKERFSLILESASTNQTSMYLCASSDMGVNSPLHFGNGTRLTVT.

This clone was seen only a few times. V usage is TRBV5-4 and J usage is TRBJ1-2; possibly TRBD1 for D (6 bases). Trimming shortened V by 4 bases and J by 1 base, and 14 bases separated the two germline ends. Germline loops: CDR1 SGHNT, CDR2 YYREEE (reference sequence). This CDR3 has 15 amino acids. The CDR3 sequence is CASSLGTHVNYGYTF. The CDR3 DNA reads TGTGCCAGCAGCCTGGGGACACATGTTAACTATGGCTACACCTTC.

The J gene is TRBJ1-4, the V gene TRBV4-3, with a weak D call TRBD1 (5 bases). V shed 1 base and J shed 4 bases, with 10 bases lying between them. The CDR3 covers 15 residues. Per the germline V gene, CDR1 is LGHNA and CDR2 is YSLEER. CDR3 region: CASSQGRGNNEKLFF. The CDR3 coding sequence is TGCGCCAGCAGCCAAGGCCGGGGGAATAATGAAAAACTGTTTTTT.

The chain links TRBV18 to TRBJ2-5, with D possibly TRBD2 on 5 matching bases. V dropped 6 bases and J dropped 2 bases, with 16 bases sitting between them. CDR1 KGHSH and CDR2 LQKENI come from the germline V gene. This CDR3 region has 15 residues. The CDR3 nucleotides are TGTGCCAGCTCCCAGAAGCCCGGGGTTCAAGAGACCCAGTACTTC. Its translation is CASSQKPGVQETQYF.

This chain links TRBV6-6 with TRBJ1-1, with D maybe TRBD1 (5 bases). V shed 6 bases and J shed 1 base, with 12 bases lying between them. The germline gives CDR1 MNHNY, CDR2 SVGAGI (reference sequence). The CDR3 has 14 amino acids. The CDR3: CASSITGGNTEAFF. CDR3 DNA: TGTGCCAGCAGCATAACGGGGGGGAACACTGAAGCTTTCTTT.

V gene TRBV5-6 combines with J gene TRBJ2-5, with 9 positions matching TRBD1. Unmatched junction bases numbered 2, after V lost 3 bases and J lost 5 bases. The CDR3 spans 13 residues. Germline CDR1 and CDR2: SGHDT and YYEEEE. The CDR3 is CASSWGQGETQYF. For the CDR3, the DNA is TGTGCCAGCAGCTGGGGACAGGGCGAGACCCAGTACTTC. The variable domain in full, completed from reference TRBV5-6 and TRBJ2-5, reads DAGVTQSPTHLIKTRGQQVTLRCSPKSGHDTVSWYQQALGQGPQFIFQYYEEEERQRGNFPDRFSGHQFPNYSSELNVNALLLGDSALYLCASSWGQGETQYFGPGTRLLVL.

The chain links TRBV7-9 to TRBJ1-4; D is undetermined. The CDR3 has 15 residues. The V and J ends lost 4 bases and 7 bases respectively, with 16 bases between them. Germline loops: CDR1 SEHNR, CDR2 FQNEAQ (reference sequence). The CDR3 DNA reads as TGTGCCAGCAGCTCTAATTCAGGAGGCGGTGAAAAACTGTTTTTT. Translating gives CASSSNSGGGEKLFF. The variable domain in full, completed from reference TRBV7-9 and TRBJ1-4, reads DTGVSQNPRHKITKRGQNVTFRCDPISEHNRLYWYRQTLGQGPEFLTYFQNEAQLEKSRLLSDRFSAERPKGSFSTLEIQRTEQGDSAMYLCASSSNSGGGEKLFFGSGTQLSVL.

The chain has TRBV10-2 and TRBJ2-7; 7 bases match TRBD2. The CDR3 loop spans 12 amino acids. Germline CDR1 is WSHSY and CDR2 is SAAADI. V gave up 7 bases and J gave up 3 bases; unmatched junction bases: 3. CDR3 sequence: CASTRGDYEQYF. In DNA form, the CDR3 reads TGCGCCAGCACTCGGGGGGACTACGAGCAGTACTTC.